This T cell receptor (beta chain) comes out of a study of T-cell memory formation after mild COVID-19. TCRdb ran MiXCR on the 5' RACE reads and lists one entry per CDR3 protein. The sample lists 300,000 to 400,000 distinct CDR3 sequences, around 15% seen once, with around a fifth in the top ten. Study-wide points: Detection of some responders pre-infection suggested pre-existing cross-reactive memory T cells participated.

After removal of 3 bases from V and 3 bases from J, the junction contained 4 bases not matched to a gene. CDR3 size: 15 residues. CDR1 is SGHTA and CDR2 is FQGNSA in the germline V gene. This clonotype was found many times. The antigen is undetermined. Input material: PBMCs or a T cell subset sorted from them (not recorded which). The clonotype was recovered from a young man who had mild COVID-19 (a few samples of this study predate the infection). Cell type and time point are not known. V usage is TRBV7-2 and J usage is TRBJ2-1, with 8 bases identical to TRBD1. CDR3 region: CASSFRDRGYNEQFF. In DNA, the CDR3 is TGTGCCAGCAGCTTTCGTGACAGGGGCTACAATGAGCAGTTCTTC.